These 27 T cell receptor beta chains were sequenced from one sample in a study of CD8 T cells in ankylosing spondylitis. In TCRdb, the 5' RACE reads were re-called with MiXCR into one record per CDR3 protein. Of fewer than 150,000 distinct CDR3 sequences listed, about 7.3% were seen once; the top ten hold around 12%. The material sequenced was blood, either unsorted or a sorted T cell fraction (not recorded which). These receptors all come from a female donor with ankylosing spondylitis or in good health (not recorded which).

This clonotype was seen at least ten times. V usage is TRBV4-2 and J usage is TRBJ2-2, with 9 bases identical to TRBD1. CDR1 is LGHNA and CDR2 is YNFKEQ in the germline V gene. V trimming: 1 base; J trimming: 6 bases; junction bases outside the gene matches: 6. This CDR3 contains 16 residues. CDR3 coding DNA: TGTGCCAGCAGCCAAGCCGGGACAGGGTCCTCCGGGGAGCTGTTTTTT. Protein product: CASSQAGTGSSGELFF.

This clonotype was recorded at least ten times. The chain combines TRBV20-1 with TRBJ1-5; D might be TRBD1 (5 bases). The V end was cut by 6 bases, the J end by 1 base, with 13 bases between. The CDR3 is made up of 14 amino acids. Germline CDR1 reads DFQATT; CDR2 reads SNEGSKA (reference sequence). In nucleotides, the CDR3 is TGCAGTGCGCGACTGGGGGGGAGCAATCAGCCCCAGCATTTT. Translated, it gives CSARLGGSNQPQHF.

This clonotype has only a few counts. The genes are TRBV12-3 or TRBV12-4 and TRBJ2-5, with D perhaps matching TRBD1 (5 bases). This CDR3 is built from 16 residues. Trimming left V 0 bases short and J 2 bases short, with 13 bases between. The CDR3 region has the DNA TGTGCCAGCAGTTTAGCCCCAGGGCAGAAACAAGAGACCCAGTACTTC. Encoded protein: CASSLAPGQKQETQYF.

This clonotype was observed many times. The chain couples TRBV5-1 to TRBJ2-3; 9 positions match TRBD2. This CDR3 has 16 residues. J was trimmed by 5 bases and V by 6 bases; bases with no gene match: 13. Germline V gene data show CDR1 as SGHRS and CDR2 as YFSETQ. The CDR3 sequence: CASTLGAGGPEDTQYF. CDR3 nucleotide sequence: TGCGCCAGCACCTTAGGGGCGGGGGGGCCAGAAGATACGCAGTATTTT.

CDR3 amino acids: CASSFGLISNQPQHF. CDR3 coding DNA: TGTGCCAGCAGCTTTGGACTGATTAGCAATCAGCCCCAGCATTTT. The chain uses TRBV5-6 and TRBJ1-5, with D hard to call. The CDR3 has 15 residues. Germline loops: CDR1 SGHDT, CDR2 YYEEEE. V was trimmed by 2 bases and J by 0 bases, leaving 9 bases between them.

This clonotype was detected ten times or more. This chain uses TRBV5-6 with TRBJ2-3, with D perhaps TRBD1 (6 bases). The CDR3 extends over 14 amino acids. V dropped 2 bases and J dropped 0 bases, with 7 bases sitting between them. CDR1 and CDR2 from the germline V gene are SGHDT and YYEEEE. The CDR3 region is CASSFGQSTDTQYF. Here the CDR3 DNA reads TGTGCCAGCAGCTTCGGACAGAGCACAGATACGCAGTATTTT.

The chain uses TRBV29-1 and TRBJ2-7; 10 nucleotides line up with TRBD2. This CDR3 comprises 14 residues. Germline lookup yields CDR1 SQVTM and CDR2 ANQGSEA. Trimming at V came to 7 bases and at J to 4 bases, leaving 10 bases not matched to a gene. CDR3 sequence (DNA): TGCAGCGGCGGAGAGCGGGGGGGCCTATACGAGCAGTACTTC. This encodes CSGGERGGLYEQYF.

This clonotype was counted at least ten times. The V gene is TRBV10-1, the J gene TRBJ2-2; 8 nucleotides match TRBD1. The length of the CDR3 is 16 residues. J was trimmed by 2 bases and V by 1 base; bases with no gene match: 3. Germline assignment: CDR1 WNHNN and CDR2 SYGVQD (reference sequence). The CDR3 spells CASSEFGQGNTGELFF. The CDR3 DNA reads TGCGCCAGCAGTGAGTTCGGACAGGGAAACACCGGGGAGCTGTTTTTT.

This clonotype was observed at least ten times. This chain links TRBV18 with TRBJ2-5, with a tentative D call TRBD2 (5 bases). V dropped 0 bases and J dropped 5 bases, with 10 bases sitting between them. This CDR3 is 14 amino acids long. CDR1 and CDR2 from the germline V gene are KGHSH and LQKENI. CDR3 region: CASSPPYGIETQYF. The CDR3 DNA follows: TGTGCCAGCTCACCACCGTACGGGATTGAGACCCAGTACTTC.

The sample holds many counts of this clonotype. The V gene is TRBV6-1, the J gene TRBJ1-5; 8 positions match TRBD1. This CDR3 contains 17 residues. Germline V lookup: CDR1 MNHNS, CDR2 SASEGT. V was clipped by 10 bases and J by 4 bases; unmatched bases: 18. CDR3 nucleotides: TGTGCCACATCATTCAACTTCCGACAGGGGACAAATCAGCCCCAGCATTTT. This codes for CATSFNFRQGTNQPQHF.

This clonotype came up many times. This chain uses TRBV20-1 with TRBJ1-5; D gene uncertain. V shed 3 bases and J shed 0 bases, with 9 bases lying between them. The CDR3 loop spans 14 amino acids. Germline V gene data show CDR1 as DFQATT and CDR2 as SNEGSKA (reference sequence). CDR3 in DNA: TGCAGTGCTAGGAAGGAAGTTAGCAATCAGCCCCAGCATTTT. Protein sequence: CSARKEVSNQPQHF.

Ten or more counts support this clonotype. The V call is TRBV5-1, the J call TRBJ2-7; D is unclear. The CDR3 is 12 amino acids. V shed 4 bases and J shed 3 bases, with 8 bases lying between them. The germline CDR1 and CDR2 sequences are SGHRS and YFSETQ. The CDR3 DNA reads TGCGCCAGCAGCGCCTACAGCTACGAGCAGTACTTC. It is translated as CASSAYSYEQYF.

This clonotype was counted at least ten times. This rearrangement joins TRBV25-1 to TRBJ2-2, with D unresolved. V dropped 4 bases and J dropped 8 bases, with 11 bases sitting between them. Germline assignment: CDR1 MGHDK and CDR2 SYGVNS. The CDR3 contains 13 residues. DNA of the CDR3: TGTGCCAGCAGTGCGGACCGATCTGGGGAGCTGTTTTTT. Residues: CASSADRSGELFF.

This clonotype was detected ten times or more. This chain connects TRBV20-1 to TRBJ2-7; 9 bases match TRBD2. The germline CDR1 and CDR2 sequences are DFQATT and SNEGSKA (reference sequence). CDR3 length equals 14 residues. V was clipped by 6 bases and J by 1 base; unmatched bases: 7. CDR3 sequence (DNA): TGCAGTGCACCGCGGGGGGGTGAGTCCTACGAGCAGTACTTC. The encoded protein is CSAPRGGESYEQYF.

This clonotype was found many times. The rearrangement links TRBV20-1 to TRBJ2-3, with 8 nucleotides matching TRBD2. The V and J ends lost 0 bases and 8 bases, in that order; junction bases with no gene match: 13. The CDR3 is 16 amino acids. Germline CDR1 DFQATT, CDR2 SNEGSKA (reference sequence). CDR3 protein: CSARDSAGGSGRTQYF. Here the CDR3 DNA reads TGCAGTGCTAGAGATTCGGCGGGGGGCTCGGGCCGTACGCAGTATTTT.

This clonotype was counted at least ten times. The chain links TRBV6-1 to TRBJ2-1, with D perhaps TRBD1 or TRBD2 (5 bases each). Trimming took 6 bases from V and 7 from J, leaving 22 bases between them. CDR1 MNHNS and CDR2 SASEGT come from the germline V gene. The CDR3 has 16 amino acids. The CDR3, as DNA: TGTGCCAGCAGCACCACCCGACAGAGGGGATCGAATGAGCAGTTCTTC. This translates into CASSTTRQRGSNEQFF.

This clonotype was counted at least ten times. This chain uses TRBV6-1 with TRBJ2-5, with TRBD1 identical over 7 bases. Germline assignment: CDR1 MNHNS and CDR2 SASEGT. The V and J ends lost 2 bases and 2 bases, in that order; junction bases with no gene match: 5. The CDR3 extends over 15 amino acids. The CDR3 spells CASSELVRGQETQYF. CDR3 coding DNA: TGTGCCAGCAGTGAACTGGTCAGGGGGCAAGAGACCCAGTACTTC.

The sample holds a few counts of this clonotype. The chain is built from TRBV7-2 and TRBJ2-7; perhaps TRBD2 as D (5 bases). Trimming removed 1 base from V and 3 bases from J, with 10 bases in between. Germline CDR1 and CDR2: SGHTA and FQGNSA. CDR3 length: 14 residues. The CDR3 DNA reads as TGTGCCAGCAGCTTAGTGAGTAGCGACTACGAGCAGTACTTC. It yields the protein CASSLVSSDYEQYF.

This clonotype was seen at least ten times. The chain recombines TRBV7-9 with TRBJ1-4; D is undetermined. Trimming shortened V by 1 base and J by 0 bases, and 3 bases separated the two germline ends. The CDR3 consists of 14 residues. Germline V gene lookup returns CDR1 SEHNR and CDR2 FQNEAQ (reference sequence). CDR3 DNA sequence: TGTGCCAGCAGCTTAGATACAACTAATGAAAAACTGTTTTTT. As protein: CASSLDTTNEKLFF. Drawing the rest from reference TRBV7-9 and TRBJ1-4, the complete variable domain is DTGVSQNPRHKITKRGQNVTFRCDPISEHNRLYWYRQTLGQGPEFLTYFQNEAQLEKSRLLSDRFSAERPKGSFSTLEIQRTEQGDSAMYLCASSLDTTNEKLFFGSGTQLSVL.

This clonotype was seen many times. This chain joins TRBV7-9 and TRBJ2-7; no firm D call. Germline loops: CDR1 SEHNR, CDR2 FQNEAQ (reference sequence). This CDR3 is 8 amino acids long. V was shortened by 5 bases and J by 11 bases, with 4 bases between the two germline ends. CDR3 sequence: CASSPEYF. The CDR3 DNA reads TGTGCCAGCAGCCCAGAGTACTTC.

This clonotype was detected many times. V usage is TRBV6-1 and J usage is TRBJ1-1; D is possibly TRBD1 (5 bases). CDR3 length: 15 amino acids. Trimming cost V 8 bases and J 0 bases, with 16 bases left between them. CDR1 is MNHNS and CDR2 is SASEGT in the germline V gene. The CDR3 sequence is CASETSRTLNTEAFF. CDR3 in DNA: TGTGCCAGCGAAACCTCCAGGACATTGAACACTGAAGCTTTCTTT.

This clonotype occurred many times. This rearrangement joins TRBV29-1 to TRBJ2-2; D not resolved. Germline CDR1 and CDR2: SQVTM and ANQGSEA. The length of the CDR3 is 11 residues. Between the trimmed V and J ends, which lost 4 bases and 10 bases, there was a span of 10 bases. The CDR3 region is CSVVFGLELFF. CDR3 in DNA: TGCAGCGTTGTCTTTGGCCTGGAGCTGTTTTTT.

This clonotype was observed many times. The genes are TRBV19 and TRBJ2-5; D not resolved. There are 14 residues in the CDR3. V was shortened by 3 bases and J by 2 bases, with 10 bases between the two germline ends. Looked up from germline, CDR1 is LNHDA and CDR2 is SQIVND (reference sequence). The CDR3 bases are TGTGCCAGTAGTATTTTTGCCAGACAAGAGACCCAGTACTTC. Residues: CASSIFARQETQYF.

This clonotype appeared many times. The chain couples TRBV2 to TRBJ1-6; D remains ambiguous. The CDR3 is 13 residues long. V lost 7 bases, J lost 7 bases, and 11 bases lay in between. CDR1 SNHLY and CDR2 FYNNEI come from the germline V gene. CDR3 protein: CASMVDLNSPLHF. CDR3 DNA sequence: TGTGCCAGCATGGTAGACCTAAATTCACCCCTCCACTTT.

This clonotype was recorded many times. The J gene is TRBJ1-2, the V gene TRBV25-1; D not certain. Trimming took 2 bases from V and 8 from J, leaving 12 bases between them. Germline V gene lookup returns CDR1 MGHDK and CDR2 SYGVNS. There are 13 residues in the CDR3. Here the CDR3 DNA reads TGTGCCAGCAGTGAAGACTTACTAGGGGGCTACACCTTC. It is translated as CASSEDLLGGYTF.

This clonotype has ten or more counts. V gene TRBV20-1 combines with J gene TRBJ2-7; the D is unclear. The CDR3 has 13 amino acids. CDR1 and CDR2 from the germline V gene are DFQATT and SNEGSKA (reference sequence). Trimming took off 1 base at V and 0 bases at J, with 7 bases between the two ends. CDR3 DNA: TGCAGTGCTAGAGTTCGCAGCTCCTACGAGCAGTACTTC. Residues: CSARVRSSYEQYF.

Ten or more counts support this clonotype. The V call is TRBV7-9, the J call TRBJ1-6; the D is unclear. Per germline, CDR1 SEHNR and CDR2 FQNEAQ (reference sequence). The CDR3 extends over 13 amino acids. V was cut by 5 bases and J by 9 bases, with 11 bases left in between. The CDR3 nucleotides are TGTGCCAGCAGCCCCTCACGCCCTTCACCCCTCCACTTT. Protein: CASSPSRPSPLHF.